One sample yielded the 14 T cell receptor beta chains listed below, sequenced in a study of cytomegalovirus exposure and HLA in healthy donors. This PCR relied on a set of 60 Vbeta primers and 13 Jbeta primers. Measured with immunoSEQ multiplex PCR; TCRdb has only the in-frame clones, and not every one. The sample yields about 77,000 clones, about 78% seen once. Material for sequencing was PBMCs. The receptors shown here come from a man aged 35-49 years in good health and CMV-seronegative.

In DNA form, the CDR3 reads TGTGCCAGCACCCCCACTAGCGGGAGCAATGAGCAGTTCTTC. Its translation: CASTPTSGSNEQFF. V usage is TRBV9 and J usage is TRBJ2-1, with 11 bases matching TRBD2. V was pared by 6 bases and J by 6 bases, with 5 bases of the junction left unmatched. The CDR3 runs to 14 residues. The germline V gene encodes CDR1 SGDLS and CDR2 YYNGEE.

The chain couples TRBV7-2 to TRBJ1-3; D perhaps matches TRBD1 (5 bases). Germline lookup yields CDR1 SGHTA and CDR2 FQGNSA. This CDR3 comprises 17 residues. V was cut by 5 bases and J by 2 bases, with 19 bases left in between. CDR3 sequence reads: CASSPPRFSRAGNTIYF. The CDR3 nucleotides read TGTGCCAGCAGCCCCCCGAGGTTCTCCAGGGCTGGAAACACCATATATTTT.

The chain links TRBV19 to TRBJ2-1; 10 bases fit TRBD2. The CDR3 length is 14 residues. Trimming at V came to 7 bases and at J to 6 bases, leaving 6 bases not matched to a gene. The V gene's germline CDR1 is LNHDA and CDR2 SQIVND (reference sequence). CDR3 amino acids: CASKRLAGGNEQFF. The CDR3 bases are TGTGCCAGTAAAAGATTAGCGGGAGGCAATGAGCAGTTCTTC.

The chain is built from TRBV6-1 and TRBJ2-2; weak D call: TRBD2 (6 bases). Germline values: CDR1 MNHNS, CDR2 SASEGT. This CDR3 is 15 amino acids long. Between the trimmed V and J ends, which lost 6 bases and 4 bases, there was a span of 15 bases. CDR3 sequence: CASSPKAEGTGELFF. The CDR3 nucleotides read TGTGCCAGCAGCCCCAAGGCGGAGGGCACCGGGGAGCTGTTTTTT.

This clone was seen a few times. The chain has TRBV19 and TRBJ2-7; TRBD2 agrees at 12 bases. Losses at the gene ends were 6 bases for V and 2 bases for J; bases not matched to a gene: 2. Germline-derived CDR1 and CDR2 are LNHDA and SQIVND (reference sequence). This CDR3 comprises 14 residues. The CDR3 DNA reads TGTGCCAGTAGGTCTAGCGGGAGGGCCTACGAGCAGTACTTC. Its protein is CASRSSGRAYEQYF.

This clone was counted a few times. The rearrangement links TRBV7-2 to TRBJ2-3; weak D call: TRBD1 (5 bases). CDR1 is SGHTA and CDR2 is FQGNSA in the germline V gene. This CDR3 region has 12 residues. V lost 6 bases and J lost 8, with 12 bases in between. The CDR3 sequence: CASRPEQATQYF. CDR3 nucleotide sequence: TGTGCCAGCAGACCCGAACAGGCTACGCAGTATTTT.

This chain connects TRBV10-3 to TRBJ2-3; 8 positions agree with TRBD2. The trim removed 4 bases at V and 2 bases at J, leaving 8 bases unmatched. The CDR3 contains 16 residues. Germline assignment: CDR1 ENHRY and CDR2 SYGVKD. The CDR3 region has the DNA TGTGCCATCAGTGCCCAGCGGGAGCTGCCCACAGATACGCAGTATTTT. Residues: CAISAQRELPTDTQYF.

The CDR3 sequence: CASNEGLSNQPQHF. The DNA for the CDR3 is TGTGCCAGCAATGAGGGATTAAGCAATCAGCCCCAGCATTTT. The chain couples TRBV9 to TRBJ1-5; D not certain. Trimming pared 6 bases from V and 1 base from J, leaving 11 bases between. CDR1 SGDLS and CDR2 YYNGEE come from the germline V gene. This CDR3 contains 14 residues. Full variable domain (missing parts from reference TRBV9 and TRBJ1-5): DSGVTQTPKHLITATGQRVTLRCSPRSGDLSVYWYQQSLDQGLQFLIQYYNGEERAKGNILERFSAQQFPDLHSELNLSSLELGDSALYFCASNEGLSNQPQHFGDGTRLSIL.

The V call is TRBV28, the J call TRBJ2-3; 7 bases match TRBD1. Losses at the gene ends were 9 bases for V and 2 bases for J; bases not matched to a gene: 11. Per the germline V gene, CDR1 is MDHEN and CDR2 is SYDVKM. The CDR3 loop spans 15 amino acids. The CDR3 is CASQDRLNPTDTQYF. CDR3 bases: TGTGCCAGTCAGGACAGGCTAAACCCCACAGATACGCAGTATTTT.

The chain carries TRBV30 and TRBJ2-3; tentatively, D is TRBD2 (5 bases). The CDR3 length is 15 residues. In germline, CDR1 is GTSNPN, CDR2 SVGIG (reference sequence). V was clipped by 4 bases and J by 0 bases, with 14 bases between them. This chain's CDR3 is CAWKISGTSTDTQYF. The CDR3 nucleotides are TGTGCCTGGAAGATCAGCGGAACTAGCACAGATACGCAGTATTTT.

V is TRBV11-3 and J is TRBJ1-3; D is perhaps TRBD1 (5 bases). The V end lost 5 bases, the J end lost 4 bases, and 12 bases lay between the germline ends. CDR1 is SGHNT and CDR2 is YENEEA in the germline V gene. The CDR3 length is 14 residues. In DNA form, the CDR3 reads TGTGCCAGCAGCAGATCAGGGTTCGGAAACACCATATATTTT. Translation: CASSRSGFGNTIYF.

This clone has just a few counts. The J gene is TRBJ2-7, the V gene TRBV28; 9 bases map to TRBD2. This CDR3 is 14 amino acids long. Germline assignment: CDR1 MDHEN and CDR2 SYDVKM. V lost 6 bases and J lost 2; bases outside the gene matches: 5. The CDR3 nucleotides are TGTGCCAGCAGACCGGGACTAGCAACCTACGAGCAGTACTTC. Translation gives CASRPGLATYEQYF.

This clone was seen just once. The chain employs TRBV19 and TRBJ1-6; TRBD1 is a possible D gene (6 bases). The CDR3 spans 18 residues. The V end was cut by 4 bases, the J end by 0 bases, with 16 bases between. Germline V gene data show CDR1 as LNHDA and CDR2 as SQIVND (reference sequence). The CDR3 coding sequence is TGTGCCAGTAGTACCACGACAGGTCCTAGCTCCTATAATTCACCCCTCCACTTT. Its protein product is CASSTTTGPSSYNSPLHF. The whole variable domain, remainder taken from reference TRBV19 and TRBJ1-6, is DGGITQSPKYLFRKEGQNVTLSCEQNLNHDAMYWYRQDPGQGLRLIYYSQIVNDFQKGDIAEGYSVSREKKESFPLTVTSAQKNPTAFYLCASSTTTGPSSYNSPLHFGNGTRLTVT.

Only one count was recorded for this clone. The CDR3 region is CAIRTGPGELFF. The CDR3 DNA is TGTGCCATCAGGACAGGGCCCGGGGAGCTGTTTTTT. The genes are TRBV10-3 and TRBJ2-2; TRBD1 aligns across 7 bases. V dropped 6 bases and J dropped 6; count of bases not matched to a gene: 1. The germline V gene encodes CDR1 ENHRY and CDR2 SYGVKD. The CDR3 has 12 amino acids.